This TCR beta chain comes out of a study of T-cell memory formation after mild COVID-19. As for the study in general: The TCR clusters were mostly specific to one donor. Study findings and constraints: Researchers found some responding clones in pre-infection memory, a sign that cross-reactive memory joined. Among contracting clones, CD4+ were mainly CM/EM and CD8+ enriched in EMRA. CD4+ bias marked clones expanding day 15 to 37, unlike balanced contracting clones.

This clonotype was observed a handful of times. Its antigen is as yet unknown. Per the germline V gene, CDR1 is MNHNY and CDR2 is SVGAGI (reference sequence). V was clipped by 3 bases and J by 5 bases, with 14 bases between them. This CDR3 has 14 amino acids. TCRdb analysed the 5' RACE reads with MiXCR anew, one entry per CDR3 protein. Of some 330,000 distinct CDR3 sequences in the sample, 20% to 25% were seen once. The specimen sequenced was PBMCs or a T cell subset sorted from them (not recorded which). The chain recombines TRBV6-6 with TRBJ2-7; TRBD1 is a possible D gene (6 bases). The clonotype originates from an adult woman who had mild COVID-19 (a few samples of this study predate the infection). Cell type and time point are not known. CDR3 protein: CASSYRQGHDEQYF. The CDR3, as DNA: TGTGCCAGCAGTTATCGCCAGGGGCACGACGAGCAGTACTTC.